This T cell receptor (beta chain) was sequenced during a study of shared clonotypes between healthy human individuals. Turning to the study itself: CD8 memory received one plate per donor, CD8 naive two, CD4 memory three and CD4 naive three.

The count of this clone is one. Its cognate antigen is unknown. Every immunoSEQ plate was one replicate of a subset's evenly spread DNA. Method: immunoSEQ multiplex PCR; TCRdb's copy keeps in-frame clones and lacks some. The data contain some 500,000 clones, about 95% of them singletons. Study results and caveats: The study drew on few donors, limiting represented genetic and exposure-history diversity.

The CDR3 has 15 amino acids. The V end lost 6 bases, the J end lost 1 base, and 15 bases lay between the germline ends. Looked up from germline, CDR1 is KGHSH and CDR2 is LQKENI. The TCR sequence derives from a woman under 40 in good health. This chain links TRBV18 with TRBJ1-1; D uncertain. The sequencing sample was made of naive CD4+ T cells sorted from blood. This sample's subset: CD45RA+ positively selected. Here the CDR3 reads CASSFAEGKNTEAFF. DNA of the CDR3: TGTGCCAGCTCGTTTGCGGAGGGAAAGAACACTGAAGCTTTCTTT.